This T cell receptor (beta chain) was documented in a study of T-cell memory formation after mild COVID-19. Study-wide context: TCR clusters were largely donor specific. Findings of the study overall: Pre-infection memory carried some responding clones, suggesting that cross-reactive memory joined. The authors left the SARS-CoV-2 specificity of second-wave clones peaking on day 37 unconfirmed.

Constant-segment primers were used for 5'RACE, and the resulting TCR alpha and TCR beta cDNA libraries carried sample barcodes and UMIs. In TCRdb, the 5' RACE reads were re-called with MiXCR into one record per CDR3 protein. The repertoire holds roughly 610,000 distinct CDR3 sequences, with 15% to 20% as singletons. Of note for this clonotype: The target antigen is unknown.

The CDR3 length is 16 residues. From germline, CDR1 is LNHDA and CDR2 SQIVND (reference sequence). V lost 3 bases to trimming and J lost 0 bases, with 12 bases between them. Sequenced material: PBMCs or a T cell subset sorted from them (not recorded which). The receptor was derived from an adult woman who had mild COVID-19 (a few samples of this study predate the infection). Cell type and time point are not known. This chain connects TRBV19 to TRBJ1-5; a weak D match, TRBD1 (5 bases). This CDR3 is CASSMRPGSSNQPQHF. CDR3 nucleotide sequence: TGTGCCAGTAGTATGAGGCCAGGGAGTAGCAATCAGCCCCAGCATTTT.